The 6 T cell receptor beta chains below come from one sample, sequenced in a study of monozygotic twins with cystic fibrosis. Method: immunoSEQ multiplex PCR; TCRdb's copy keeps in-frame clones and lacks some. The sample consists of roughly 24,000 clones, about 97% of them appearing once. Source material: blood. These receptors all come from a girl aged 10-17 years with cystic fibrosis.

The chain is built from TRBV10-1 and TRBJ1-4; no clear D. Germline lookup yields CDR1 WNHNN and CDR2 SYGVQD (reference sequence). The CDR3 is 13 amino acids. The CDR3 region has the DNA TGCGGGATTGTGGGCAGAGATAATGAAAAACTGTTTTTT. Translating gives CGIVGRDNEKLFF.

The V and J genes are TRBV27 and TRBJ2-1; D gene ambiguous. The V gene lost 3 bases and the J gene lost 8 bases, with 14 bases spanning the gap. The germline gives CDR1 MNHEY, CDR2 SMNVEV (reference sequence). The CDR3 totals 14 residues. The CDR3 loop reads CASSLGWGVDEQFF. CDR3 nucleotide sequence: TGTGCCAGCAGTTTGGGCTGGGGTGTGGATGAGCAGTTCTTC.

The chain recombines TRBV28 with TRBJ2-3; 7 positions match TRBD2. The CDR3 has 15 amino acids. Unmatched junction bases numbered 6, after V lost 6 bases and J lost 0 bases. Germline values: CDR1 MDHEN, CDR2 SYDVKM. As DNA, the CDR3 is TGTGCCAGCAGCTCCCCGGGGGGAAGCACAGATACGCAGTATTTT. Translation: CASSSPGGSTDTQYF.

This clone was recorded only once. The chain combines TRBV29-1 with TRBJ1-1, with D unclear. Germline lookup yields CDR1 SQVTM and CDR2 ANQGSEA. V was pared by 4 bases and J by 6 bases, with 18 bases between. The CDR3 extends over 14 amino acids. The CDR3 spells CSVGGRLREAEAFF. The DNA for the CDR3 is TGCAGCGTTGGTGGACGCCTACGAGAGGCTGAAGCTTTCTTT.

The chain employs TRBV1 and TRBJ2-1; TRBD2, the table's D call, lacks a check against the DNA. TRBV1 is an annotated pseudogene. This CDR3 has 18 residues. CDR3 coding DNA: TGCACCAGCAGCCAAGTCGGGACTAGCGGGAGGCGGGACAATGAGCAGTTCTTC. Its translation: CTSSQVGTSGRRDNEQFF.

V and J are TRBV7-8 and TRBJ2-7; D is perhaps TRBD1 (8 bases). Looked up from germline, CDR1 is SGHVS and CDR2 is FQNEAQ. V lost 4 bases to trimming and J lost 2 bases, with 15 bases between them. CDR3 size: 15 residues. Here the CDR3 DNA reads TGTGCCAGCAGCTCGCGGACAGGGACTACCTACGAGCAGTACTTC. Translated: CASSSRTGTTYEQYF. The entire variable domain, with the rest obtained from reference TRBV7-8 and TRBJ2-7, is as follows: GAGVSQSPRYKVAKRGQDVALRCDPISGHVSLFWYQQALGQGPEFLTYFQNEAQLDKSGLPSDRFFAERPEGSVSTLKIQRTQQEDSAVYLCASSSRTGTTYEQYFGPGTRLTVT.